This T cell receptor (beta chain) was retrieved from a study of T cells in Graves' hyperthyroidism and ophthalmopathy. Findings of the study overall: Among thyroid clonotypes expanded above 0.001, most also appeared in blood.

PBMCs came from 7.5 to 10 ml fresh peripheral blood. V was pared by 2 bases and J by 5 bases, with 4 bases of the junction left unmatched. The V gene's germline CDR1 is KGHSH and CDR2 LQKENI. The CDR3 has 14 residues. Regions amplified from RNA transcripts were the TCR beta CDR3 regions. Initially, a first-round RT-PCR of the TCR CDR3 employed the HTBI primer set. TCRdb re-derived calls from the multiplex PCR reads in MiXCR, one entry per CDR3 protein. The table lists 410,000 or so distinct CDR3 sequences, approximately 15% of them singletons, with 13% in the top ten. This clonotype was detected ten times or more. Its antigen remains unidentified.

This clonotype was sampled from a man between 18 and 29 years old with Graves' ophthalmopathy. The V and J genes are TRBV18 and TRBJ2-5, with 8 nucleotides matching TRBD2. Sequencing input: blood. CDR3 nucleotides: TGTGCCAGCTCACCATCAGCGGGAGCGGAGACCCAGTACTTC. This codes for CASSPSAGAETQYF.